A selection of T cell receptor beta chains follows, all from one sample in a study of blood T cell repertoires in COVID-19. Assay used: immunoSEQ multiplex PCR; TCRdb lists only in-frame clones, some missing. The data contain about 59,000 clones, approximately 80% of them singletons. The sample taken for sequencing was peripheral blood. The receptors originated from a man aged 80 or over with acute or convalescent COVID-19. Each CDR3 is given with its conserved first and last residue. Fields, in order: J gene, clone size, D gene, V gene, CDR3 protein, CDR3 DNA. D genes are given only for firm matches. For some rows the clone size is stated as once, few or many, or as a class when expanded; others skip it.

>TRBJ2-2|once|-|TRBV12-5
CASGLEQAGELFF
TGTGCTAGTGGTTTGGAACAGGCCGGGGAGCTGTTTTTT
>TRBJ2-1|-|TRBD2|TRBV5-4
CASSSGGPVGEQFF
TGTGCCAGCAGCTCGGGAGGCCCGGTTGGTGAGCAGTTCTTC
>TRBJ1-4|-|-|TRBV2
CASSVGTRGEKLFF
TGTGCCAGCAGTGTCGGGACGCGGGGGGAAAAACTGTTTTTT
>TRBJ1-4|-|-|TRBV18
CASSPYREATNEKLFF
TGTGCCAGCTCACCTTACAGGGAAGCAACTAATGAAAAACTGTTTTTT
>TRBJ1-2|once|TRBD1|TRBV27
CASSGTGTGYYYGYTF
TGTGCCAGCAGTGGGACCGGGACAGGGTATTACTATGGCTACACCTTC
>TRBJ2-5|few|TRBD2|TRBV24-1
CATSAAGGSETQYF
TGTGCCACCTCAGCAGCGGGGGGGTCCGAGACCCAGTACTTC
>TRBJ2-5|-|TRBD1|TRBV10-3
CATRTGMGETQYF
TGTGCCACCCGGACAGGGATGGGAGAGACCCAGTACTTC
>TRBJ1-5|-|TRBD1|TRBV2
CASTRTGSNQPQHF
TGTGCCAGCACCCGGACAGGGAGCAATCAGCCCCAGCATTTT
>TRBJ2-5|-|-|TRBV7-8
CASSLVNRRGETQYF
TGTGCCAGCAGCTTAGTAAACAGGCGAGGAGAGACCCAGTACTTC
>TRBJ1-3|-|TRBD1|TRBV12-5
CASGQGALGNTIYF
TGTGCTAGTGGTCAGGGGGCGCTTGGAAACACCATATATTTT
>TRBJ2-2|-|TRBD1|TRBV5-6
CASSMGQGNTGELFF
TGTGCCAGCAGCATGGGACAGGGGAACACCGGGGAGCTGTTTTTT